The source of this TCR beta chain is a study of blood T cell repertoires in COVID-19. About the study: Material from acute and convalescent COVID-19 was sourced from the United States, Italy and Spain. In each case, the material was cDNA or gDNA derived from T cells, B-cell-depleted T cells, or PBMCs.

This CDR3 spans 17 amino acids. V gave up 1 base and J gave up 5 bases; unmatched junction bases: 3. Authors' processing steps: Cell counts per sample came from amplifying reference gene primers. Using immunoSEQ multiplex PCR, the repertoire was profiled, and TCRdb retains in-frame clones only, with some absent. V, J and clone size are those of that table, while D and trimming were read from the DNA. The sample holds approximately 220,000 clones, 65% to 85% seen once. This clone turned up a few times. The sequence was collected from a woman aged 25 to 39 who had recovered from COVID-19. V gene TRBV5-3 combines with J gene TRBJ2-2; 15 bases line up with TRBD2. TRBV5-3 counts as an open reading frame of uncertain function. The specimen sequenced was peripheral blood. CDR3: CARSLRTSGRETGELFF. The CDR3 region has the DNA TGTGCCAGAAGCTTGAGGACTAGCGGGAGGGAAACCGGGGAGCTGTTTTTT.